This is a list of T cell receptor beta chains from one sample in a study of beta chain features in type 1 diabetes. The data were produced by immunoSEQ multiplex PCR, yet TCRdb's version contains in-frame clones alone and is incomplete. The sample consists of hundreds of thousands of clones, around 15% of them appearing once. Material for sequencing was naive CD4+ T cells from blood. The receptors originated from a man between 18 and 29 years old with type 1 diabetes. CDR3s include the opening cysteine and the closing phenylalanine or tryptophan. The D gene is left open where the match is weak. Not all rows give a size; the values are once, few, many and, for expanded clones, a class.

CDR3	DNA	V	length	size	D	J
CAWVPTGLPTYEQYF	TGTGCCTGGGTGCCCACGGGACTACCAACCTACGAGCAGTACTTC	TRBV30	15	NA	TRBD2	TRBJ2-7
CASSLHAANSPLHF	TGTGCCAGCAGTTTACACGCAGCAAATTCACCCCTCCACTTT	TRBV27	14	NA	NA	TRBJ1-6
CASSYSYDYEQYF	TGTGCCAGCAGTTACTCCTACGACTACGAGCAGTACTTC	TRBV6-5	13	NA	NA	TRBJ2-7
CASSSGASYEQYF	TGCGCCAGCAGCTCCGGGGCCTCCTACGAGCAGTACTTC	TRBV5-1	13	few	NA	TRBJ2-7
CASSPRLDRDPYNEQFF	TGCGCCAGCAGCCCCCGTTTGGACAGGGACCCCTACAATGAGCAGTTCTTC	TRBV4-1	17	NA	TRBD1	TRBJ2-1
CASSDRENQPQHF	TGTGCCAGCAGCGACAGGGAGAATCAGCCCCAGCATTTT	TRBV7-9	13	few	TRBD1	TRBJ1-5
CASISPRTDTQYF	TGTGCCAGCATAAGTCCACGCACAGATACGCAGTATTTT	TRBV2	13	NA	NA	TRBJ2-3
CASSFGSGAGTDTQYF	TGTGCCAGCAGTTTTGGATCAGGGGCCGGCACAGATACGCAGTATTTT	TRBV27	16	NA	NA	TRBJ2-3
CASSQEGRGVSGANVLTF	TGCGCCAGCAGCCAAGAGGGCAGAGGAGTCTCTGGGGCCAACGTCCTGACTTTC	TRBV4-1	18	NA	NA	TRBJ2-6
CASSIRDTTDTQYF	TGTGCCAGCAGCATTCGGGACACCACAGATACGCAGTATTTT	TRBV7-9	14	few	NA	TRBJ2-3
CASRYTSSYEQYF	TGTGCCAGCCGATACACGAGCTCCTACGAGCAGTACTTC	TRBV27	13	few	NA	TRBJ2-7
CASGSHNEQFF	TGTGCCAGCGGGTCGCACAATGAGCAGTTCTTC	TRBV25-1	11	few	NA	TRBJ2-1
CASSSFNTIYF	TGTGCCAGCAGTAGTTTCAACACCATATATTTT	TRBV28	11	NA	NA	TRBJ1-3
CASSPPFGNQETQYF	TGTGCCAGCAGCCCCCCGTTTGGGAACCAAGAGACCCAGTACTTC	TRBV28	15	NA	NA	TRBJ2-5
CASRYWGIQETQYF	TGTGCCAGCAGGTACTGGGGGATTCAAGAGACCCAGTACTTC	TRBV6-1	14	NA	NA	TRBJ2-5
CSVEGGTYTGNTIYF	TGCAGCGTTGAAGGGGGGACATATACCGGAAACACCATATATTTT	TRBV29-1	15	NA	NA	TRBJ1-3
CASSLGGPIGTDTQYF	TGCGCCAGCAGCTTGGGAGGGCCGATTGGCACAGATACGCAGTATTTT	TRBV5-1	16	NA	NA	TRBJ2-3
CSARRADTQYF	TGCAGTGCCCGGAGGGCGGATACGCAGTATTTT	TRBV20-1	11	NA	NA	TRBJ2-3
CASSIGTSGGLTDTQYF	TGCGCCAGCAGCATAGGGACTAGCGGGGGACTAACAGATACGCAGTATTTT	TRBV5-1	17	NA	TRBD2	TRBJ2-3
CAWSRDFTSYEQYF	TGTGCCTGGAGCCGGGACTTCACATCTTACGAGCAGTACTTC	TRBV30	14	NA	NA	TRBJ2-7
CASSSTGDYGYTF	TGCGCCAGCAGCTCTACAGGGGACTATGGCTACACCTTC	TRBV5-1	13	few	TRBD1	TRBJ1-2
CAWSRGPGSYNSPLHF	TGTGCCTGGAGTCGCGGCCCGGGATCCTATAATTCACCCCTCCACTTT	TRBV30	16	NA	NA	TRBJ1-6
CASSLVDRVITWNEQFF	TGCGCCAGCAGCTTGGTCGACAGGGTTATAACTTGGAATGAGCAGTTCTTC	TRBV5-1	17	NA	TRBD1	TRBJ2-1
CASSLEMDRAPYEQYF	TGTGCCAGCAGCTTAGAGATGGACAGGGCGCCCTACGAGCAGTACTTC	TRBV11-2	16	NA	TRBD1	TRBJ2-7
CASSQDEREFPHEQYF	TGCGCCAGCAGCCAAGATGAGAGGGAATTCCCCCACGAGCAGTACTTC	TRBV4-1	16	NA	NA	TRBJ2-7
CATSRAGRRYGYTF	TGTGCCACCAGCAGAGCAGGTAGAAGGTATGGCTACACCTTC	TRBV15	14	NA	NA	TRBJ1-2
CASSFPQGSYNEQFF	TGTGCCAGCAGCTTCCCACAGGGCTCCTACAATGAGCAGTTCTTC	TRBV11-2	15	NA	NA	TRBJ2-1
CASSSRTGIQPQHF	TGTGCCAGCAGTTCCCGGACAGGGATCCAGCCCCAGCATTTT	TRBV6-6	14	NA	TRBD1	TRBJ1-5
CAISELASGNTIYF	TGTGCCATCAGTGAGTTGGCCTCTGGAAACACCATATATTTT	TRBV10-3	14	few	NA	TRBJ1-3
CASSGGLPIATNEKLFF	TGTGCCAGCAGCGGCGGGCTCCCCATCGCAACTAATGAAAAACTGTTTTTT	TRBV9	17	NA	NA	TRBJ1-4
CASRRPPGNQPQHF	TGTGCCAGCAGGCGCCCGCCGGGCAATCAGCCCCAGCATTTT	TRBV28	14	few	NA	TRBJ1-5
CASSVPGQKNTEAFF	TGTGCCAGCAGTGTCCCGGGACAGAAGAACACTGAAGCTTTCTTT	TRBV25-1	15	NA	TRBD1	TRBJ1-1